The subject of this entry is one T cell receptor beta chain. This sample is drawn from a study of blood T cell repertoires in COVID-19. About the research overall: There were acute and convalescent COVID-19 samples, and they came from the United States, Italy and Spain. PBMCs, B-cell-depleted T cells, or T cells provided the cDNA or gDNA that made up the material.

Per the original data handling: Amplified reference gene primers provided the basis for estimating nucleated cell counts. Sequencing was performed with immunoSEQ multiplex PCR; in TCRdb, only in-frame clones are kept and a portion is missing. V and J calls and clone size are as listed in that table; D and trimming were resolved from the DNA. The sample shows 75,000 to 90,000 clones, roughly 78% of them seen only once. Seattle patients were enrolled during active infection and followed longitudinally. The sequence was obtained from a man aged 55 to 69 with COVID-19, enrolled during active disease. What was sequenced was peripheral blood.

Written as DNA, the CDR3 is TGTGCCTGGAGTGTACGGAGGGGGGGCTTAAACACTGAAGCTTTCTTT. This sequence encodes CAWSVRRGGLNTEAFF. V usage is TRBV30 and J usage is TRBJ1-1, with D possibly being TRBD1 (6 bases). CDR1 is GTSNPN, CDR2 SVGIG, per germline (reference sequence). Trimming shortened V by 0 bases and J by 2 bases, and 16 bases separated the two germline ends. The CDR3 consists of 16 residues.